A selection of T cell receptor beta chains follows, all from one sample in a study of regulatory T cells in long-lasting Graves disease. TCRdb recomputed calls from the multiplex PCR reads with MiXCR, one row per CDR3 protein. The sample contains approximately 210,000 distinct CDR3 sequences, 18% of which appear only once. The source material was peripheral blood mononuclear cells (PBMCs), sampled at new diagnosis, from a patient treated with antithyroid drugs. The receptors come from a female donor with Graves disease. Each CDR3 is given with its conserved first and last residue. The D gene is left open where the match is weak. The size of a clone is reported for some rows only, either as once, few or many, or as a class for expanded clones.

D: TRBD2; J: TRBJ2-5; V: TRBV19; size: .; DNA: TGTGCCAGTAGCTACCAGGGAGGGGAGACCCAGTACTTC; CDR3: CASSYQGGETQYF
D: TRBD1; J: TRBJ2-7; V: TRBV7-6; size: many; DNA: TGTGCCAGCAGCTTAGGGGGACAGGGCGGCGAGCAGTACTTC; CDR3: CASSLGGQGGEQYF
D: .; J: TRBJ1-5; V: TRBV27; size: many; DNA: TGTGCCAGCAGTTTAAAGGTCGGAGGACCCCAGCATTTT; CDR3: CASSLKVGGPQHF
D: .; J: TRBJ2-1; V: TRBV11-1; size: many; DNA: TGTGCCAGCAGCTTTTCTCTGGGGTCCAATGAGCAGTTCTTC; CDR3: CASSFSLGSNEQFF
D: .; J: TRBJ2-2; V: TRBV20-1; size: many; DNA: TGCAGTGCTAGAGCGGAGACCGGGGAGCTGTTTTTT; CDR3: CSARAETGELFF
D: TRBD1; J: TRBJ2-1; V: TRBV27; size: many; DNA: TGTGCCAGCAGTATCGCCGGGACAGTGTACAATGAGCAGTTCTTC; CDR3: CASSIAGTVYNEQFF
D: TRBD2; J: TRBJ2-1; V: TRBV18; size: many; DNA: TGTGCCAGCTCACCGCCCGGGGGGGCGAGGGAGCAGTTCTTC; CDR3: CASSPPGGAREQFF
D: TRBD2; J: TRBJ2-3; V: TRBV27; size: few; DNA: TGTGCCAGCAATCCACTAGCGGGATTAGCAGATACGCAGTATTTT; CDR3: CASNPLAGLADTQYF
D: .; J: TRBJ2-7; V: TRBV6-2/TRBV6-3; size: many; DNA: TGTGCCAGCAGTCACCGTTCCAAGCAGTACTTC; CDR3: CASSHRSKQYF
D: .; J: TRBJ2-2; V: TRBV12-3/TRBV12-4; size: .; DNA: TGTGCCAGCAGTTTAGTCTCCTCCTCGCAGACCGTTCCCACCGGGGAGCTGTTTTTT; CDR3: CASSLVSSSQTVPTGELFF
D: .; J: TRBJ2-5; V: TRBV5-4; size: many; DNA: TGTGCCAGCAGCTTGGTGAGGGCTGAGGGGGAGACCCAGTACTTC; CDR3: CASSLVRAEGETQYF
D: .; J: TRBJ1-1; V: TRBV29-1; size: few; DNA: TGCAGCGTTGTCGGACTTCTAAGTATGAACACTGAAGCTTTCTTT; CDR3: CSVVGLLSMNTEAFF
D: .; J: TRBJ2-7; V: TRBV20-1; size: .; DNA: TGCAGTGCTGCCGGCGGGGACGAGCAGTACTTC; CDR3: CSAAGGDEQYF
D: TRBD1; J: TRBJ2-1; V: TRBV7-8; size: many; DNA: TGTGCCAGCAGCTCCGACGACAGGGGCTCCTACAATGAGCAGTTCTTC; CDR3: CASSSDDRGSYNEQFF
D: .; J: TRBJ1-2; V: TRBV25-1; size: many; DNA: TGTGCCAGCAGTGACTCGTCTGGGAGGGTAGGCTACACCTTC; CDR3: CASSDSSGRVGYTF
D: TRBD2; J: TRBJ2-7; V: TRBV7-9; size: many; DNA: TGTGCCAGCAGCCGCGGACTAGTCTCCTACGAGCAGTACTTC; CDR3: CASSRGLVSYEQYF
D: TRBD1; J: TRBJ1-1; V: TRBV27; size: many; DNA: TGTGCCAGCAGGCAAAGACAGGGGGGGTCCACTGAAGCTTTCTTT; CDR3: CASRQRQGGSTEAFF
D: TRBD2; J: TRBJ2-1; V: TRBV7-9; size: many; DNA: TGTGCCAGCAGCCCGCGGGCCCTGACTAGCGGGAGCCACCTCTCCTACAATGAGCAGTTCTTC; CDR3: CASSPRALTSGSHLSYNEQFF
D: .; J: TRBJ2-7; V: TRBV20-1; size: many; DNA: TGCAGTGCTAGAGATTTACCGGGAAGCTACGAGCAGTACTTC; CDR3: CSARDLPGSYEQYF
D: .; J: TRBJ2-3; V: TRBV7-9; size: many; DNA: TGTGCCAGCAGCTTGTCCGGGTCAGATACGCAGTATTTT; CDR3: CASSLSGSDTQYF
D: .; J: TRBJ1-1; V: TRBV7-3; size: many; DNA: TGTGCCAGCAGCGCGACAGTGAACACTGAAGCTTTCTTT; CDR3: CASSATVNTEAFF
D: TRBD2; J: TRBJ2-3; V: TRBV6-2/TRBV6-3; size: .; DNA: TGTGCCAGCAGAGGGAGCAAGGGGGGACTAGCGGGAGCGGAAGATACGCAGTATTTT; CDR3: CASRGSKGGLAGAEDTQYF
D: TRBD2; J: TRBJ2-3; V: TRBV20-1; size: many; DNA: TGCAGTGCTAGGGATACCGGGTTGCGTGTGCCGGGAGGGCCCGTGGATACGCAGTATTTT; CDR3: CSARDTGLRVPGGPVDTQYF
D: .; J: TRBJ2-2; V: TRBV4-3; size: few; DNA: TGCGCCAGCAGCCAAGAGGCCTACACCGGGGAGCTGTTTTTT; CDR3: CASSQEAYTGELFF
D: .; J: TRBJ1-3; V: TRBV30; size: many; DNA: TGTGCCTGGAAGGACCCCACAAGTCCTGGAAACACCATATATTTT; CDR3: CAWKDPTSPGNTIYF
D: TRBD1; J: TRBJ1-2; V: TRBV20-1; size: many; DNA: TGCAGTGCCGCAAAACCGGGACAGGACTATGGCTACACCTTC; CDR3: CSAAKPGQDYGYTF
D: .; J: TRBJ1-1; V: TRBV18; size: many; DNA: TGTGCCAGCTCACCCGGAGGAGACACTGAAGCTTTCTTT; CDR3: CASSPGGDTEAFF
D: .; J: TRBJ2-3; V: TRBV24-1; size: many; DNA: TGTGCCACCAGTGATATGGCTGGGGCAGATACGCAGTATTTT; CDR3: CATSDMAGADTQYF
D: .; J: TRBJ1-2; V: TRBV24-1; size: many; DNA: TGTGCCACCAGTGACAGGGCATATGGCTACACCTTC; CDR3: CATSDRAYGYTF
D: .; J: TRBJ1-2; V: TRBV5-6; size: .; DNA: TGTGCCAGCAGCGTGGACAGAGCTTATGGCTACACCTTC; CDR3: CASSVDRAYGYTF
D: .; J: TRBJ2-5; V: TRBV12-3/TRBV12-4; size: many; DNA: TGTGCCAGCAGCCCTCTCCCTTCCCTCAGTGGGACCCAGTACTTC; CDR3: CASSPLPSLSGTQYF
D: .; J: TRBJ1-4; V: TRBV4-3; size: few; DNA: TGCGCCAGCAGCCTCTCCGGAGCGGTGGCAGGGGATGAAAAACTGTTTTTT; CDR3: CASSLSGAVAGDEKLFF
D: TRBD1; J: TRBJ2-5; V: TRBV7-6; size: many; DNA: TGTGCCAGCAGCGTCAGGGGGCCCGGGATCCTCAAAGGAGAGACCCAGTACTTC; CDR3: CASSVRGPGILKGETQYF
D: TRBD1; J: TRBJ1-4; V: TRBV20-1; size: many; DNA: TGCAGTGCTAGAGATAAACTGGACAGGGGAGGATATGAAAAACTGTTTTTT; CDR3: CSARDKLDRGGYEKLFF
D: TRBD2; J: TRBJ2-2; V: TRBV7-9; size: many; DNA: TGTGCCAGCAGCTTGACTAGCGGGACCGGGGAGCTGTTTTTT; CDR3: CASSLTSGTGELFF
D: TRBD2; J: TRBJ2-3; V: TRBV7-9; size: many; DNA: TGTGCCAGCAGCTTCAGGGAGGGTTTCACAGATACGCAGTATTTT; CDR3: CASSFREGFTDTQYF
D: .; J: TRBJ2-1; V: TRBV19; size: many; DNA: TGTGCCAGTAGTATAGAAGCGTACAATGAGCAGTTCTTC; CDR3: CASSIEAYNEQFF
D: .; J: TRBJ1-4; V: TRBV19; size: many; DNA: TGTGCCAGTAGTCGGGGGACTAATGAAAAACTGTTTTTT; CDR3: CASSRGTNEKLFF
D: .; J: TRBJ1-1; V: TRBV18; size: many; DNA: TGTGCCAGCTCACCAACAGCAGGGATAAAGGCTGAAGCTTTCTTT; CDR3: CASSPTAGIKAEAFF
D: .; J: TRBJ1-3; V: TRBV7-2; size: many; DNA: TGTGCCAGCAGCGCATTTAGGCGTACAGCGTCTGGAAACACCATATATTTT; CDR3: CASSAFRRTASGNTIYF
D: TRBD2; J: TRBJ2-7; V: TRBV12-3/TRBV12-4; size: many; DNA: TGTGCCAGCAGTTCCGGACTAGCGGAGTACGAGCAGTACTTC; CDR3: CASSSGLAEYEQYF
D: TRBD2; J: TRBJ2-2; V: TRBV4-3; size: many; DNA: TGCGCCAGCAGCCTCGGACTAGCGGGACTGAACACCGGGGAGCTGTTTTTT; CDR3: CASSLGLAGLNTGELFF
D: .; J: TRBJ2-3; V: TRBV5-4; size: .; DNA: TGTGCCAGCAGCGCCATGACAGATACGCAGTATTTT; CDR3: CASSAMTDTQYF
D: .; J: TRBJ1-3; V: TRBV18; size: .; DNA: TGTGCCAGCTCACCTGCCGGGAATTTCATAAACACCATATATTTT; CDR3: CASSPAGNFINTIYF